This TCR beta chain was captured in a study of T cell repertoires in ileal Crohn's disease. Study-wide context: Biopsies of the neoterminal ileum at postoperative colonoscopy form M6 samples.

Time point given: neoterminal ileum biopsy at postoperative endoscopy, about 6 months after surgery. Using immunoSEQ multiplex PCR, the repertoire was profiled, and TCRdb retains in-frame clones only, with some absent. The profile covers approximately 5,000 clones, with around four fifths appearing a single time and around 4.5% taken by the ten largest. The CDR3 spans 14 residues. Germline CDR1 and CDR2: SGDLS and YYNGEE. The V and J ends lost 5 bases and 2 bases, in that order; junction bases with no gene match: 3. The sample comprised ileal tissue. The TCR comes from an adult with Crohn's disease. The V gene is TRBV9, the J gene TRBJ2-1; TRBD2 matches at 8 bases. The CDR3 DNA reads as TGTGCCAGCAGAGCGGGAGACCCCTACAATGAGCAGTTCTTC. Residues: CASRAGDPYNEQFF.